This T cell receptor (beta chain) was observed in a study of cytomegalovirus exposure and HLA in healthy donors (dated by TCRdb to the late 2010s). About the investigation overall: An earlier analysis of roughly 610 of the donors reported 276 Gb of sequence data and 95 million to 130 million unique TCR beta sequences obtained from about 180 million T cells. Because of strong linkage in the cohort, roughly five DR-DQ haplotypes were treated as single units for association and clustering. Among under 450 genotyped donors of the cohort, an average of approximately 240,000 unique TCR beta nucleotide sequences were sequenced per donor, roughly a sixth of them non-productive. An earlier analysis of around 540 of the donors applied high-throughput TCR beta sequencing to assess whether each TCR beta V gene segment acted as functional or pseudogenic. HLA typing covered class I and class II loci at four-digit resolution. Among the approximately 400 genotyped donors, about 83% belonged to the genetic ancestry cluster associated with self-reported Caucasian donors. A later analysis re-analyzed previously published TCR beta repertoires from 666 donors and added high-resolution HLA genotyping to study TCR occurrence patterns. Roughly 290 gigabases of sequencing data and 70 million to 100 million unique TCR sequences made up an early release that covered fewer than 650 HLA-typed donors. Donor age, sex, ethnicity and CMV serostatus were compiled alongside the repertoire data. A separate validation cohort of approximately 120 different subjects was used in addition to the roughly 720-subject first cohort. A later genetic analysis used genome-wide SNP genotypes for 398 of the 666 donors, treating that subset as a discovery cohort. The study aimed to test whether cataloging public T cell receptors could reveal signatures of past pathogen exposure. Using immunosequencing, the study profiled T cell repertoires from some 670 subjects and related those repertoires to cytomegalovirus serostatus. The number of donors typed differed by locus, with 629-630 for A, B, C, DRB1 and DQB1, over 500 for DQA1, 600 to 610 for DPA1, and 450 to 480 for DPB1. High-throughput TCR immunosequencing, statistical association of individual TCRs with disease status, and machine learning were combined to predict cytomegalovirus infection status. Rather than drawing on any new phenotypic data, the later analysis identified candidate immune exposures from TCR beta sequences and the way those sequences occurred across donors. Every repertoire in the discovery cohort had been generated on one and the same sequencing platform. Overall study outcomes, separate from this receptor: Most TCR sequences were observed very rarely across donors, whereas some public TCRs were present in many individuals. The cohort was sequenced for TCR beta chains only, and without alpha or paired-chain data the features that could be detected were limited. Immune exposure information for the cohort was limited to CMV serostatus. According to the authors, the approach could potentially be generalized to other disease states and immunological phenotypes. The 87-base-pair reads could not distinguish some IMGT-functional V segments, including TRBV6-2 and TRBV6-3, so those segments were excluded. According to a later analysis, TCR association rates differed among HLA loci, with DRB1 alleles showing the most associated TCRs and HLA-C alleles showing the fewest. Broadly in line with IMGT annotations, most TCR beta V segments showed up in productive rearrangements about 87% or about 30% of the time in an earlier analysis of around 600 of the donors. V-gene and J-gene trimming of TCR beta chains was associated with a missense DCLRE1C variant in a later genetic analysis, and the association was replicated in an independent cohort. A cluster of highly shared sequence variants was judged likely to be a technical artifact of the sequencing pipeline. Because HLA typing was missing for some donors at each locus, association tests included only the typed subset. Correlated functional status among segregating V segments might be attributable to linkage disequilibrium, but an unknown experimental factor could not be ruled out. A later analysis found that most CMV-associated TCR beta chains appeared HLA-restricted, with HLA associations seemingly driven largely by CMV exposure. According to a later analysis, parvovirus B19, influenza, CMV and Epstein-Barr virus appeared linked to several top co-occurrence clusters. In vitro tests confirmed that a few of the cytomegalovirus-associated TCR beta chains recognize cytomegalovirus antigens. When HLA alleles, especially DR and DQ, strongly co-occurred, TCR associations were difficult to assign to individual alleles. In a later analysis, HLA-associated TCR beta chains showed more clonal expansion and lower generation probabilities than non-associated chains that were equally common. A total of 150 or so TCR beta chains were listed by the study as associated with cytomegalovirus. At a false discovery rate of 0.05, a later analysis linked 16,000 or so TCR beta sequences to specific HLA alleles. According to a later genetic analysis, donors in an Asian-associated ancestry cluster had fewer N-insertions in productive TCRs than the approximately 650-donor mean. Because counts were too low, about 15 rarely observed V segments, including chromosome 9 orphons, were left out of the earlier analysis of about 620 of the donors. The classifier was reported to diagnose cytomegalovirus status with high specificity and sensitivity in both the original cohort and the validation cohort. Presence/absence analyses assumed roughly uniform sequencing depth across donors, an assumption that may not hold. A further reported finding was that TCR beta sequences accurately predicted the HLA-A and HLA-B alleles for most subjects in the first cohort.

Library generation was performed with the immunoSEQ multiplex PCR assay. For the multiplex PCR, a mixture combining 60 forward primers for TCR Vbeta segments and 13 reverse primers for TCR Jbeta segments was used. A multiplex PCR assay on genomic DNA amplified the CDR3 region of rearranged TCR beta genes. The amplified TCR beta libraries were sequenced on the Illumina HiSeq System as 87-base-pair reads. The original pipeline was this. A later analysis counted about 76 million unique TCR beta chains across the 666 repertoires, and some 11 million of these chains were shared by at least two donors. Raw reads were error-corrected and collapsed into unique sequences by a nearest-neighbor algorithm in which closely related sequences were merged to remove PCR and sequencing errors. V, D and J gene segments were assigned by aligning CDR3 sequences to IMGT reference sequences. Each retained sequence needed at least a six-nucleotide match to both a V gene segment and a J gene segment. A rearrangement was called productive if the CDR3 had no stop codons and remained in frame with V and J, and every other rearrangement was called non-productive. Following IMGT convention, CDR3 was defined as the stretch from the second conserved V-encoded cysteine to the conserved J-encoded phenylalanine. Sequences without an unambiguous match to a single V gene segment were excluded from the earlier analysis of about 600 of the donors. An earlier analysis of a few hundred of the donors called V segments functional above 56.7% productive rearrangements and segregating when the between-donor standard deviation exceeded 5%. A statistical classification framework was built for diagnosing cytomegalovirus status from the catalog of TCR beta chain sequences. V and J gene assignment, in a later analysis, came from comparing TCR nucleotide sequences with IMGT/GENE-DB human TR gene sequences. Using the TCRdist pipeline, a later analysis assigned CDR3 sequences along with most-parsimonious VDJ recombination scenarios. In a later analysis, every TCR beta chain was defined by the combination of its CDR3 amino acid sequence and its V-gene family, and reads without a unique V-gene family were dropped. In a later analysis, a few hundred highly shared, low-generation-probability nucleotide sequences were removed to address suspected cross-contamination and a sequencing artifact. A later analysis calculated a clonal expansion index for each public chain from normalized within-repertoire ranks of inferred template counts. Generation probabilities in a later analysis came from a VDJ recombination model fitted to out-of-frame rearrangements, and those results were checked against IGoR. Hypergeometric tests were used in a later analysis to score TCR-TCR, TCR-HLA and TCR-CMV co-occurrence, with a repertoire-size bias correction applied to the TCR pairs. To estimate false discovery rates, a later analysis permuted the HLA or CMV assignments 20 times. A later analysis grouped co-occurring TCRs with DBSCAN, adding TCRdist sequence similarity when clustering within HLA-allele-positive subsets. For co-occurrence clustering, repertoires with fewer than 30,000 or more than 120,000 public chains were excluded, along with a handful of repertoires with anomalous nucleotide sharing. Drawn from immuneACCESS, this table holds only the in-frame rearrangements with V and J called that TCRdb kept. Clones are partly lost; checked studies trace under half to an unresolved V gene and leave the rest unexplained. Clone size and V and J calls were adopted from that table, with D and trimming inferred from the DNA. The sample records about 76,000 clones, approximately 70% of which are singletons. Approximately 4.4% of the sample is taken by the ten largest.

From the cysteine through the phenylalanine, the CDR3 covers 14 amino acids. Here the CDR3 DNA is all that survives: 42 bases in frame from base 1. V loses 3 bases at its end and J loses 2 bases; junction bases beyond the gene matches: 3. Based on the germline V gene (reference sequence), the CDR1 and CDR2 sequences are SEHNR and FQNEAQ. The cohort consisted of approximately 690 healthy bone marrow donors. Cohort members were all nominally healthy when sampled, although unrecorded immune exposures were likely present. The donor was CMV seropositive and belonged to the group of over 250 seropositive cohort members. Every donor gave a peripheral blood sample, and the peripheral blood mononuclear cells from that sample were used for TCR beta sequencing. Genomic DNA was extracted from the blood cell samples with the Qiagen DNeasy Blood Extraction Kit. Note on this clone: What antigen it recognizes has not been identified. Base qualities were left out, and no much larger clone turns up one base away.

Material: PBMCs. The clonotype originates from a man aged 55 to 70 in good health and CMV-seropositive. This receptor chain uses TRBV7-9 and TRBJ2-5; TRBD1 lines up with 7 middle nucleotides. CDR3 reads: CASSFWTGQETQYF. DNA sequence: TGTGCCAGCAGCTTTTGGACAGGTCAAGAGACCCAGTACTTC.